The 2 T cell receptor beta chains below were found in one sample sequenced in a study of T cell changes during pregnancy in multiple sclerosis. Only in-frame clones appear in the TCRdb table, and some are missing; sequencing was by immunoSEQ multiplex PCR. The table shows under 55,000 clones, with approximately 91% occurring only once. Sample: PBMCs (not recorded whether the cells were cultured). The origin of the receptors is a female donor with multiple sclerosis, enrolled in a pregnancy study.

V and J are TRBV5-8 and TRBJ2-7; D is unclear. Germline loops: CDR1 SGHTS, CDR2 YDEGEE. The V end was cut by 0 bases, the J end by 2 bases, with 6 bases between. This CDR3 region has 13 residues. The CDR3 protein is CASSLDGPYEQYF. DNA of the CDR3: TGTGCCAGCAGCTTGGACGGACCCTACGAGCAGTACTTC.

The chain recombines TRBV11-1 with TRBJ2-3; 7 nucleotides match TRBD1. The CDR3 is made up of 15 amino acids. Per germline, CDR1 SGHAT and CDR2 FQDESV (reference sequence). V dropped 4 bases and J dropped 0; count of bases not matched to a gene: 4. The CDR3 coding sequence is TGTGCCAGCAGCTCCGGACAGGCTAGCACAGATACGCAGTATTTT. It codes for CASSSGQASTDTQYF.